These T cell receptor beta chains were read from a single sample in a study of blood T cell repertoires in COVID-19. Profiled with immunoSEQ multiplex PCR; TCRdb holds only in-frame clones, not every one. The data hold about 87,000 clones, with around 75% observed a single time. Specimen: peripheral blood. The receptors here all came from a woman in her forties or fifties with acute or convalescent COVID-19. Both conserved end residues are part of each CDR3. The order of the fields is CDR3 length, D gene, clone size, J gene, V gene, CDR3 protein, CDR3 DNA. The D gene is left open where the match is weak. Size is omitted from some rows. Given values are once, few, many or a class for expanded clones.

length: 16; D: NA; size: NA; J: TRBJ1-6; V: TRBV2; CDR3: CASSDIQGVYDSPLHF; DNA: TGTGCCAGCAGTGATATACAGGGAGTCTACGATTCACCCCTCCACTTT
length: 14; D: NA; size: few; J: TRBJ1-2; V: TRBV9; CDR3: CASSAGEGNHGYTF; DNA: TGTGCCAGCAGTGCGGGGGAAGGGAATCATGGCTACACCTTC
length: 14; D: NA; size: NA; J: TRBJ1-6; V: TRBV7-2; CDR3: CASSSRVRNSPLHF; DNA: TGTGCCAGCAGCTCCCGGGTCAGAAATTCACCCCTCCACTTT
length: 14; D: TRBD1; size: few; J: TRBJ2-3; V: TRBV7-2; CDR3: CASSPGQATDTQYF; DNA: TGTGCCAGCAGCCCGGGACAGGCCACAGATACGCAGTATTTT
length: 14; D: NA; size: NA; J: TRBJ1-2; V: TRBV19; CDR3: CASSKEGRNYGYTF; DNA: TGTGCCAGTAGTAAGGAGGGGAGGAACTATGGCTACACCTTC
length: 15; D: NA; size: NA; J: TRBJ1-2; V: TRBV6-1; CDR3: CASSEAGSLMDGYTF; DNA: TGTGCCAGCAGTGAAGCCGGGTCGCTAATGGATGGCTACACCTTC
length: 12; D: TRBD1; size: once; J: TRBJ1-2; V: TRBV6-5; CDR3: CASRETGGGYTF; DNA: TGTGCCAGCAGGGAGACAGGGGGTGGCTACACCTTC
length: 13; D: TRBD1; size: NA; J: TRBJ1-1; V: TRBV6-5; CDR3: CASRLTGNAEAFF; DNA: TGTGCCAGCAGGTTGACAGGGAACGCTGAAGCTTTCTTT
length: 15; D: NA; size: NA; J: TRBJ1-1; V: TRBV3-1/TRBV3-2; CDR3: CASSQVIGGKTEAFF; DNA: TGTGCCAGCAGCCAAGTTATAGGGGGTAAGACTGAAGCTTTCTTT
length: 15; D: TRBD1; size: NA; J: TRBJ2-5; V: TRBV5-1; CDR3: CASSLDQGAKETQYF; DNA: TGCGCCAGCAGCTTGGATCAGGGGGCGAAGGAGACCCAGTACTTC
length: 14; D: TRBD1; size: NA; J: TRBJ2-7; V: TRBV18; CDR3: CASSPQDREHEQYF; DNA: TGTGCCAGCTCACCACAGGACAGGGAGCACGAGCAGTACTTC
length: 14; D: NA; size: NA; J: TRBJ1-1; V: TRBV4-2; CDR3: CASSQVAGNTEAFF; DNA: TGTGCCAGCAGCCAAGTCGCAGGTAACACTGAAGCTTTCTTT
length: 16; D: NA; size: few; J: TRBJ1-2; V: TRBV10-2; CDR3: CASSESGQWVPDGYTF; DNA: TGCGCCAGCAGTGAGTCTGGACAGTGGGTTCCGGATGGCTACACCTTC
length: 13; D: NA; size: NA; J: TRBJ1-2; V: TRBV29-1; CDR3: CSVLTDGGGGYTF; DNA: TGCAGCGTCCTAACCGACGGAGGTGGTGGCTACACCTTC
length: 15; D: TRBD1; size: NA; J: TRBJ2-1; V: TRBV19; CDR3: CASRTGTGAMNEQFF; DNA: TGTGCCAGTAGAACCGGGACAGGGGCGATGAATGAGCAGTTCTTC
length: 16; D: NA; size: NA; J: TRBJ1-4; V: TRBV5-3; CDR3: CARSLKKEGQSEKLFF; DNA: TGTGCCAGAAGCTTGAAGAAGGAGGGGCAAAGTGAAAAACTGTTTTTT
length: 12; D: TRBD1; size: NA; J: TRBJ2-3; V: TRBV27; CDR3: CASTDRGSTQYF; DNA: TGTGCCAGCACCGACAGGGGGAGTACGCAGTATTTT
length: 13; D: TRBD1; size: NA; J: TRBJ1-1; V: TRBV7-2; CDR3: CASSKDRVTEAFF; DNA: TGTGCCAGCAGCAAGGACAGGGTGACTGAAGCTTTCTTT